These 27 T cell receptor beta chains share one sample of origin, sequenced in a study of beta chain features in type 1 diabetes. The investigators reverse transcribed all of the isolated RNA, so they sequenced expressed TCRB transcripts. Assay: immunoSEQ multiplex PCR; the TCRdb copy retains only in-frame clones and omits some. This table has more than 85,000 clones, almost 40% appearing once. The sequencing input was stem cell memory CD4+ T cells from blood. The receptors were gathered from a woman younger than 35 in good health.

This clone turned up a few times. Written as DNA, the CDR3 is TGTGCCACCAGCAGAGACGACAGGGTATCAAACATTCAGTACTTC. This encodes CATSRDDRVSNIQYF. This chain connects TRBV15 to TRBJ2-4; 7 bases align to TRBD1. The CDR3 runs to 15 residues. J lost 6 bases, V lost 0 bases, and 5 bases had no gene match. Germline CDR1 and CDR2: LNHNV and YYDKDF (reference sequence).

The chain carries TRBV18 and TRBJ2-1; D possibly corresponds to TRBD2 (6 bases). Germline V CDR1 and CDR2: KGHSH, LQKENI. The CDR3 loop spans 16 amino acids. Deletions cut 5 bases from V and 8 bases from J, with 22 bases between. The CDR3 spells CASSTRRGAGQDEQFF. As DNA, the CDR3 is TGTGCCAGCTCAACCCGTAGAGGCGCGGGGCAAGATGAGCAGTTCTTC.

This clone turned up a few times. The rearrangement joins TRBV29-1 to TRBJ2-1, with 9 bases fitting TRBD2. CDR3 length: 19 residues. The V and J ends lost 0 bases and 2 bases, in that order; junction bases with no gene match: 14. CDR1 is SQVTM, CDR2 ANQGSEA, per germline. CDR3 sequence reads: CSVEDRGSGRMRTYNEQFF. In DNA form, the CDR3 reads TGCAGCGTTGAAGATCGAGGAAGCGGGAGGATGAGAACCTACAATGAGCAGTTCTTC.

This chain links TRBV18 with TRBJ2-7; TRBD2 aligns across 11 bases. Germline trimming cut 0 bases from V and 0 bases from J; bases unmatched to any gene: 1. The CDR3 is 16 residues long. Germline CDR1 reads KGHSH; CDR2 reads LQKENI. The CDR3 loop is CASSPPGLAGSYEQYF. The DNA of the CDR3 is TGTGCCAGCTCACCACCCGGACTAGCGGGCTCCTACGAGCAGTACTTC.

The rearrangement uses TRBV18 and TRBJ1-2, with D possibly being TRBD1 (5 bases). Trimming removed 3 bases at V and 3 bases at J, with 8 bases between. CDR1 is KGHSH, CDR2 LQKENI, per germline. The CDR3 runs 13 residues. CDR3: CASSPGGDYGYTF. In nucleotides, the CDR3 is TGTGCCAGCTCACCCGGAGGGGACTATGGCTACACCTTC.

This clone was recorded once. The chain recombines TRBV4-2 with TRBJ2-4; perhaps TRBD2 as D (5 bases). The CDR3 has 17 amino acids. From germline, CDR1 is LGHNA and CDR2 YNFKEQ. The V end lost 3 bases, the J end lost 0 bases, and 15 bases lay between the germline ends. The CDR3 spells CASSQYFSGLAKNIQYF. For the CDR3, the DNA is TGTGCCAGCAGCCAGTACTTCAGCGGCCTAGCCAAAAACATTCAGTACTTC.

The chain couples TRBV6-5 to TRBJ2-6; D might be TRBD1 (6 bases). This CDR3 comprises 13 residues. From germline, CDR1 is MNHEY and CDR2 SVGAGI. V was cut by 6 bases and J by 4 bases, with 7 bases left in between. The CDR3 loop is CASSGTGANVLTF. The CDR3 DNA reads as TGTGCCAGCAGCGGGACAGGGGCCAACGTCCTGACTTTC.

This clone has more than one count but fewer than ten. This chain joins TRBV9 and TRBJ2-1, with D perhaps TRBD1 (5 bases). CDR3 size: 15 residues. Trimming removed 3 bases at V and 7 bases at J, with 17 bases between. Germline CDR1 and CDR2: SGDLS and YYNGEE. CDR3 protein: CASSAQGVQFNEQFF. The CDR3, as DNA: TGTGCCAGCAGCGCCCAGGGTGTACAGTTTAATGAGCAGTTCTTC.

V gene TRBV7-9 combines with J gene TRBJ2-1; D is ambiguous. The germline CDR1 and CDR2 sequences are SEHNR and FQNEAQ (reference sequence). This CDR3 contains 13 residues. V was clipped by 5 bases and J by 0 bases, with 5 bases between them. The chain's CDR3 is CASSASSYNEQFF. The CDR3 coding sequence is TGTGCCAGCAGCGCTAGCTCCTACAATGAGCAGTTCTTC.

The rearrangement joins TRBV10-3 to TRBJ2-6; D not certain. The CDR3 contains 16 residues. The ends were cut back, 3 bases at V and 2 bases at J, with 11 bases in the middle. CDR1 and CDR2 (germline): ENHRY, SYGVKD. The DNA of the CDR3 is TGTGCCATCAGTGAATCATATTTAGCTGGGGCCAACGTCCTGACTTTC. It translates to CAISESYLAGANVLTF.

J is TRBJ2-2 and V is TRBV27, with D unresolved. The CDR3 length is 11 residues. Germline V gene lookup returns CDR1 MNHEY and CDR2 SMNVEV (reference sequence). The V gene lost 8 bases and the J gene lost 6 bases, with 7 bases spanning the gap. The chain's CDR3 is CASSVSGELFF. The CDR3 DNA sequence: TGTGCCAGCTCAGTCTCCGGGGAGCTGTTTTTT.

This chain joins TRBV10-3 and TRBJ2-5, with TRBD1 matching 7 bases. V was clipped by 8 bases and J by 5 bases; unmatched bases: 8. CDR3 size: 13 residues. Germline-derived CDR1 and CDR2 are ENHRY and SYGVKD. CDR3 coding DNA: TGTGCCATCCAGGGGGTGACTTCTGAGACCCAGTACTTC. Translating it yields CAIQGVTSETQYF.

The chain employs TRBV4-1 and TRBJ2-1, with TRBD2 identical over 7 bases. This CDR3 comprises 17 residues. In germline, CDR1 is MGHRA, CDR2 YSYEKL. The J segment lost 0 bases and the V segment lost 1 base, leaving 6 bases of the junction unmatched. The CDR3 nucleotides read TGCGCCAGCAGCCAAGGGGGAGGGCGGAACTCCTACAATGAGCAGTTCTTC. Its protein is CASSQGGGRNSYNEQFF.

This rearrangement joins TRBV6-5 to TRBJ2-1; 7 bases agree with TRBD2. Trimming took 2 bases from V and 0 from J; bases not matched to a gene: 4. This CDR3 region has 16 residues. Germline CDR1 is MNHEY and CDR2 is SVGAGI. CDR3: CASSYLGGSSYNEQFF. CDR3 nucleotides: TGTGCCAGCAGTTACCTAGGCGGGAGCTCCTACAATGAGCAGTTCTTC.

V and J are TRBV5-8 and TRBJ1-5; perhaps TRBD1 as D (5 bases). V lost 4 bases to trimming and J lost 2 bases, with 19 bases between them. The CDR3 spans 17 residues. CDR1 is SGHTS and CDR2 is YDEGEE in the germline V gene. The CDR3 spells CASSLGGWGGGNQPQHF. CDR3 nucleotide sequence: TGTGCCAGCAGCCTCGGGGGGTGGGGAGGAGGCAATCAGCCCCAGCATTTT.

The V and J genes are TRBV28 and TRBJ2-4; TRBD2 aligns across 12 bases. J lost 0 bases, V lost 3 bases, and 9 bases had no gene match. This CDR3 is built from 19 residues. Germline V gene lookup returns CDR1 MDHEN and CDR2 SYDVKM. CDR3 residues: CASSLELAGGALAKNIQYF. The CDR3 nucleotides are TGTGCCAGCAGTTTGGAACTAGCGGGAGGCGCTCTAGCCAAAAACATTCAGTACTTC.

The chain combines TRBV6-5 with TRBJ2-7; maybe TRBD1 (6 bases). The CDR3 is 15 amino acids. The germline V gene encodes CDR1 MNHEY and CDR2 SVGAGI. The V end was cut by 4 bases, the J end by 7 bases, with 20 bases between. The CDR3 bases are TGTGCCAGCAGTTCTAGGACGAACAGGGCCAGAGAGCAGTACTTC. Protein sequence: CASSSRTNRAREQYF.

A few counts support this clone. The chain combines TRBV2 with TRBJ2-4; no clear D gene. Germline V CDR1 and CDR2: SNHLY, FYNNEI. Trimming took off 8 bases at V and 13 bases at J, with 18 bases between the two ends. CDR3 length: 12 amino acids. CDR3 in DNA: TGTGCCAGCCTAAAAGAGGCGGAAGCGCAGTACTTC. Protein product: CASLKEAEAQYF.

This clone showed up just a few times. This chain uses TRBV25-1 with TRBJ2-1; 9 bases map to TRBD2. Germline lookup yields CDR1 MGHDK and CDR2 SYGVNS. The CDR3 spans 17 residues. J lost 5 bases, V lost 6 bases, and 14 bases had no gene match. The DNA of the CDR3 is TGTGCCAGCAGACGGCGGCGGGAGGGCCTCGGAAACAATGAGCAGTTCTTC. Encoded protein: CASRRRREGLGNNEQFF.

This chain joins TRBV5-1 and TRBJ2-7; 10 bases align to TRBD1. This CDR3 region has 17 residues. The V gene's germline CDR1 is SGHRS and CDR2 YFSETQ. The trim removed 4 bases at V and 7 bases at J, leaving 17 bases unmatched. CDR3 in DNA: TGCGCCAGCAGCCGGGCGACAGGGGGCGTAAACGTTAGAGAGCAGTACTTC. This gives the protein CASSRATGGVNVREQYF.

This clone was detected only a few times. The chain couples TRBV12-5 to TRBJ2-1; 7 bases match TRBD1. The CDR3 contains 17 residues. V gave up 0 bases and J gave up 3 bases; unmatched junction bases: 8. CDR1 is LGHNT and CDR2 is FRNRAP in the germline V gene. CDR3 nucleotides: TGTGCTAGTGGTTTGGTTTTAAACCGGGACAGCTACAATGAGCAGTTCTTC. Its protein product is CASGLVLNRDSYNEQFF. Supplemented by reference TRBV12-5 and TRBJ2-1, the full variable domain reads DARVTQTPRHKVTEMGQEVTMRCQPILGHNTVFWYRQTMMQGLELLAYFRNRAPLDDSGMPKDRFSAEMPDATLATLKIQPSEPRDSAVYFCASGLVLNRDSYNEQFFGPGTRLTVL.

The chain couples TRBV7-2 to TRBJ2-5, with 15 positions matching TRBD2. V was clipped by 5 bases and J by 5 bases; unmatched bases: 9. The CDR3 has 17 amino acids. Per germline, CDR1 SGHTA and CDR2 FQGNSA. The CDR3 coding sequence is TGTGCCAGCAGCCAAGGGACTAGCGGGAGGTTGAGGGAGACCCAGTACTTC. Protein product: CASSQGTSGRLRETQYF.

This sequence joins TRBV19 and TRBJ2-1, with 10 bases fitting TRBD2. This CDR3 comprises 17 residues. CDR1 and CDR2 (germline): LNHDA, SQIVND (reference sequence). With 4 bases clipped from V and 6 bases from J, the junction kept 12 bases outside the gene matches. This chain's CDR3 is CASSTLTQREGRNEQFF. The CDR3 region has the DNA TGTGCCAGTAGTACCTTAACTCAGCGGGAGGGCCGCAATGAGCAGTTCTTC.

In this sample, this clone turned up a few times. The chain joins TRBV7-3 to TRBJ2-1; tentative D call: TRBD1 (5 bases). Germline lookup yields CDR1 SGHTA and CDR2 FQGTGA. The CDR3 runs to 13 residues. With 7 bases removed from V and 4 bases from J, the gap between germline ends came to 11 bases. The CDR3 coding sequence is TGTGCCAGCATGGGGCAGGGATACAATGAGCAGTTCTTC. This encodes CASMGQGYNEQFF. Using reference TRBV7-3 and TRBJ2-1 for the parts outside the CDR3, the full variable domain is GAGVSQTPSNKVTEKGKYVELRCDPISGHTALYWYRQSLGQGPEFLIYFQGTGAADDSGLPNDRFFAVRPEGSVSTLKIQRTERGDSAVYLCASMGQGYNEQFFGPGTRLTVL.

In its sample, this clone was seen a few times. V is TRBV5-1 and J is TRBJ1-1; TRBD1 is a possible D gene (6 bases). Germline CDR1 reads SGHRS; CDR2 reads YFSETQ. This CDR3 contains 16 residues. V lost 5 bases to trimming and J lost 1 base, with 18 bases between them. This CDR3 is CASRPPVGHPNTEAFF. CDR3 nucleotide sequence: TGCGCCAGCAGACCACCTGTGGGACACCCGAACACTGAAGCTTTCTTT. The whole variable domain, filled in from reference TRBV5-1 and TRBJ1-1, reads KAGVTQTPRYLIKTRGQQVTLSCSPISGHRSVSWYQQTPGQGLQFLFEYFSETQRNKGNFPGRFSGRQFSNSRSEMNVSTLELGDSALYLCASRPPVGHPNTEAFFGQGTRLTVV.

This clone was counted once. The gene calls are TRBV15 and TRBJ2-3, with 8 positions matching TRBD2. J was trimmed by 4 bases and V by 1 base; bases with no gene match: 4. The CDR3 is 15 residues long. Germline loops: CDR1 LNHNV, CDR2 YYDKDF (reference sequence). Written as DNA, the CDR3 is TGTGCCACCAGCAGAGTTCGGACTAGCTCAGATACGCAGTATTTT. Its translation: CATSRVRTSSDTQYF.

The chain links TRBV10-3 to TRBJ2-7, with D maybe TRBD2 (5 bases). The CDR3 contains 18 residues. CDR1 is ENHRY, CDR2 SYGVKD, per germline. The ends were cut back, 0 bases at V and 7 bases at J, with 25 bases in the middle. The DNA for the CDR3 is TGTGCCATCAGTGAGTCGGAGACCCGGGCCAGCCGTCGAGGGGAGCAGTACTTC. Translated, it gives CAISESETRASRRGEQYF.